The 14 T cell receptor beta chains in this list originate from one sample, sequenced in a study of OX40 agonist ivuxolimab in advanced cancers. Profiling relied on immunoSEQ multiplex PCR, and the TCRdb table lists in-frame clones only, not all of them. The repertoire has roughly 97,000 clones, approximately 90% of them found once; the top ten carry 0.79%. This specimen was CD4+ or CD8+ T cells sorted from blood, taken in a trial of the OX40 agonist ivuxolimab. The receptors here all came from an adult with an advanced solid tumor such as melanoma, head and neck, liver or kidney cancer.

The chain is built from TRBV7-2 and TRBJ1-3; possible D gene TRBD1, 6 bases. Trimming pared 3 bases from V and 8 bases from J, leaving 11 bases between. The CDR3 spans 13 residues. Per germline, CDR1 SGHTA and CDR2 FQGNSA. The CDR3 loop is CASSFAGEDTIYF. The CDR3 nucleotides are TGTGCCAGCAGCTTTGCAGGGGAGGACACCATATATTTT.

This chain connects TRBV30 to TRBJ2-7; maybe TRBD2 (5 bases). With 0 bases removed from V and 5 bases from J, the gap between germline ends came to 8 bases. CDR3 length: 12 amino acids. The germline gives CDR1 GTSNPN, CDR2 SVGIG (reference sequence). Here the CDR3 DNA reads TGTGCCTGGAGTGTTGCCGGGAACGAGCAGTACTTC. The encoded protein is CAWSVAGNEQYF. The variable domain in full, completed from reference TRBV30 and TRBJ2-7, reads SQTIHQWPATLVQPVGSPLSLECTVEGTSNPNLYWYRQAAGRGLQLLFYSVGIGQISSEVPQNLSASRPQDRQFILSSKKLLLSDSGFYLCAWSVAGNEQYFGPGTRLTVT.

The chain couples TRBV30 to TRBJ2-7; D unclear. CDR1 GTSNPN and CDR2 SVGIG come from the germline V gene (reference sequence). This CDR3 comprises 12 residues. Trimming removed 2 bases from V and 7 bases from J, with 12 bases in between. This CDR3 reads CAWSPTLGEQYF. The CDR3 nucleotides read TGTGCCTGGAGTCCTACCCTGGGGGAGCAGTACTTC. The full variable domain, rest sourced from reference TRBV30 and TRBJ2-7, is SQTIHQWPATLVQPVGSPLSLECTVEGTSNPNLYWYRQAAGRGLQLLFYSVGIGQISSEVPQNLSASRPQDRQFILSSKKLLLSDSGFYLCAWSPTLGEQYFGPGTRLTVT.

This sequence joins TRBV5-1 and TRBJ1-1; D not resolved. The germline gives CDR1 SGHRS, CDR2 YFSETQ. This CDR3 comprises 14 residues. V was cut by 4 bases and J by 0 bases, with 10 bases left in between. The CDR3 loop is CASSAEVVNTEAFF. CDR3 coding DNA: TGCGCCAGCAGCGCCGAAGTAGTGAACACTGAAGCTTTCTTT.

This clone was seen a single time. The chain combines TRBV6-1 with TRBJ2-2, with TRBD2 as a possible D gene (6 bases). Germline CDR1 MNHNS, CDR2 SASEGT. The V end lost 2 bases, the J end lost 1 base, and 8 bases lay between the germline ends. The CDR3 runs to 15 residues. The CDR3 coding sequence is TGTGCCAGCAGTGAACGGAGGGGGAACACCGGGGAGCTGTTTTTT. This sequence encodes CASSERRGNTGELFF.

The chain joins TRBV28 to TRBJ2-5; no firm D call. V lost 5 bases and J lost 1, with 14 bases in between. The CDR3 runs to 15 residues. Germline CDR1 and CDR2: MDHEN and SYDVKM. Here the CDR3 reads CASSPPTGRQETQYF. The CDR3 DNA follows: TGTGCCAGCAGTCCCCCGACTGGCCGCCAAGAGACCCAGTACTTC. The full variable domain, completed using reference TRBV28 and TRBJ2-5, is DVKVTQSSRYLVKRTGEKVFLECVQDMDHENMFWYRQDPGLGLRLIYFSYDVKMKEKGDIPEGYSVSREKKERFSLILESASTNQTSMYLCASSPPTGRQETQYFGPGTRLLVL.

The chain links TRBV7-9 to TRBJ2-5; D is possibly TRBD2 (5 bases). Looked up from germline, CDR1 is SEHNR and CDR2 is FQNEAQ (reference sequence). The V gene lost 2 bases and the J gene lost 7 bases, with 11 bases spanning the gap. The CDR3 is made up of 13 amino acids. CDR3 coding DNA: TGTGCCAGCAGCTTACCAGCTGGAGGGACCCAGTACTTC. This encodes CASSLPAGGTQYF.

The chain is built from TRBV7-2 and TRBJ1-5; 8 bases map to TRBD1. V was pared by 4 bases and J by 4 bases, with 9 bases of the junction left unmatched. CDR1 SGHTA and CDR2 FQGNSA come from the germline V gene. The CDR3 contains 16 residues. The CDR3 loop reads CASSYYGTGRNQPQHF. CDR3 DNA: TGTGCCAGCAGCTACTACGGGACAGGTAGGAATCAGCCCCAGCATTTT.

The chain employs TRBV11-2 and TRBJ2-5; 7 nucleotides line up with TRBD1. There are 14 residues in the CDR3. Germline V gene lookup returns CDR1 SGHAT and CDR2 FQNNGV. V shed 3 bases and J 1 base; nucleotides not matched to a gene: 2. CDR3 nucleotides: TGTGCCAGCAGCTTCCGGGACAGCCAAGAGACCCAGTACTTC. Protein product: CASSFRDSQETQYF. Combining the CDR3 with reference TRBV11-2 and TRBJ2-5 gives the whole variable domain EAGVAQSPRYKIIEKRQSVAFWCNPISGHATLYWYQQILGQGPKLLIQFQNNGVVDDSQLPKDRFSAERLKGVDSTLKIQPAKLEDSAVYLCASSFRDSQETQYFGPGTRLLVL.

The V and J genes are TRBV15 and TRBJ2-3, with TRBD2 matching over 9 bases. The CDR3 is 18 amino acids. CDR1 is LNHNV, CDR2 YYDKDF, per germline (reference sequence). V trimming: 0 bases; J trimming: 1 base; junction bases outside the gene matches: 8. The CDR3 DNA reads TGTGCCACCAGCAGAGATGGTCTAGCGGGGACGGGCACAGATACGCAGTATTTT. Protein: CATSRDGLAGTGTDTQYF. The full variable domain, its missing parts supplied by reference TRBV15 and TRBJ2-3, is DAMVIQNPRYQVTQFGKPVTLSCSQTLNHNVMYWYQQKSSQAPKLLFHYYDKDFNNEADTPDNFQSRRPNTSFCFLDIRSPGLGDTAMYLCATSRDGLAGTGTDTQYFGPGTRLTVL.

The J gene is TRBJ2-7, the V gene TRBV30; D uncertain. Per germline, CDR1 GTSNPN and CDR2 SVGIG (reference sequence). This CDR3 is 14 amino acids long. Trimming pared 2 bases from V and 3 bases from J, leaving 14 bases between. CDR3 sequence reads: CAWSYQKPLYEQYF. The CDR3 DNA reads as TGTGCCTGGAGTTACCAGAAGCCCCTCTACGAGCAGTACTTC.

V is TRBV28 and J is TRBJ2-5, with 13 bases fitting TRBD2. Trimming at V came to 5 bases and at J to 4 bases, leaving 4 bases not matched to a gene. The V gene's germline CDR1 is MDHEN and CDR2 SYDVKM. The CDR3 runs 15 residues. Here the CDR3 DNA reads TGTGCCAGCAGTATGACTAGCGGGGGGCCAGAGACCCAGTACTTC. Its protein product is CASSMTSGGPETQYF. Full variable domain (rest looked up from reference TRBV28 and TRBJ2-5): DVKVTQSSRYLVKRTGEKVFLECVQDMDHENMFWYRQDPGLGLRLIYFSYDVKMKEKGDIPEGYSVSREKKERFSLILESASTNQTSMYLCASSMTSGGPETQYFGPGTRLLVL.

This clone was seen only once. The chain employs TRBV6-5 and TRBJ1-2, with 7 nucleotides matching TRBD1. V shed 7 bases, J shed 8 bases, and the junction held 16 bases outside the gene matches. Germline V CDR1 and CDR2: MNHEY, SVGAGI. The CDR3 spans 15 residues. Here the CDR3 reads CASTPHNRGPGGYTF. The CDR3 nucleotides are TGTGCCAGCACTCCTCATAACAGGGGCCCGGGAGGCTACACCTTC.

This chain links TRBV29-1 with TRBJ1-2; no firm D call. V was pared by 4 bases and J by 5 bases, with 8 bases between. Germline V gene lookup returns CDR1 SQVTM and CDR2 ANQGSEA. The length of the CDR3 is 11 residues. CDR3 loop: CSVVQSYGYTF. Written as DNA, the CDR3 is TGCAGCGTTGTCCAATCTTATGGCTACACCTTC.